This T cell receptor (beta chain) originates from a study of blood T cell repertoires in COVID-19. Whole-study context: Italy, Spain and the United States were the sources of the convalescent and acute COVID-19 samples. In each case, the material was cDNA or gDNA derived from T cells, B-cell-depleted T cells, or PBMCs.

Authors' analysis steps: Reference gene primer amplification in the assay estimated nucleated cell counts. Profiling relied on immunoSEQ multiplex PCR, and the TCRdb table lists in-frame clones only, not all of them. The V and J calls and clone size were taken over from that table, and D and trimming were inferred from the DNA. Among under 70,000 clones, 90% were seen once, and the ten largest hold more than 10%. This clone was observed a single time. Per the germline V gene, CDR1 is LGHNA and CDR2 is YSLEER. The V and J ends lost 0 bases and 5 bases respectively, with 13 bases between them. The CDR3 loop spans 16 amino acids.

The rearrangement uses TRBV4-3 and TRBJ2-2, with a possible D match to TRBD1 (6 bases). The sample consisted of peripheral blood. The clonotype was recovered from a man in his sixties with active COVID-19. CDR3 sequence (DNA): TGCGCCAGCAGCCAAGAACCAAGGGGGTTTACCGGGGAGCTGTTTTTT. This gives the protein CASSQEPRGFTGELFF.